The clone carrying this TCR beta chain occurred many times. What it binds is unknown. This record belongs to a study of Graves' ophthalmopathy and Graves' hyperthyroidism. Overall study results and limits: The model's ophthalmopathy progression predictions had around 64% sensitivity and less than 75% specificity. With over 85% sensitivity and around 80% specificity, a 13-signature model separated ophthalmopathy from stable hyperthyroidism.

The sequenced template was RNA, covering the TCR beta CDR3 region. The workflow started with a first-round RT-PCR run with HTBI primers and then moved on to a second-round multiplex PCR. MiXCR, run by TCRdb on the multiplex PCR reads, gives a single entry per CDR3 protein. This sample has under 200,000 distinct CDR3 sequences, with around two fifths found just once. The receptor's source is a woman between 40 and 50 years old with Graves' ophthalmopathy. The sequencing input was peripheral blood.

The CDR3 spells CAWSRQGDQPQHF. For the CDR3, the DNA is TGTGCCTGGAGTCGCCAGGGGGATCAGCCCCAGCATTTT. J is TRBJ1-5 and V is TRBV30, with 7 bases fitting TRBD1. This CDR3 spans 13 amino acids. Germline lookup yields CDR1 GTSNPN and CDR2 SVGIG (reference sequence). Germline trimming cut 2 bases from V and 5 bases from J; bases unmatched to any gene: 3.